The 23 T cell receptor beta chains in this list originate from one sample, sequenced in a study of blood T cell repertoires in COVID-19. Some clones are missing from TCRdb's copy, which holds only in-frame ones; the method was immunoSEQ multiplex PCR. The sample has roughly 120,000 clones, 75% to 95% seen once. Sequencing was performed on peripheral blood. These receptor sequences come from a human donor with active COVID-19. The donor label of this sample is uncertain.

The rearrangement joins TRBV7-6 to TRBJ2-3; D not resolved. The germline V and J ends were trimmed by 1 base and 4 bases, with 9 bases remaining between them. Germline loops: CDR1 SGHVS, CDR2 FNYEAQ. The CDR3 extends over 14 amino acids. The CDR3 region has the DNA TGTGCCAGCAGCTTAGGGAGTCGCTCAGATACGCAGTATTTT. This codes for CASSLGSRSDTQYF.

The genes are TRBV11-2 and TRBJ1-1; TRBD1 aligns across 8 bases. This CDR3 has 16 amino acids. After removal of 2 bases from V and 6 bases from J, the junction contained 11 bases not matched to a gene. Germline CDR1 SGHAT, CDR2 FQNNGV. The CDR3 loop is CASSLPRTGMVPEAFF. DNA for the CDR3: TGTGCCAGCAGCTTACCCCGGACAGGGATGGTCCCTGAAGCTTTCTTT.

The chain has TRBV19 and TRBJ2-3; 12 bases agree with TRBD2. The CDR3 is made up of 16 amino acids. The trim removed 5 bases at V and 7 bases at J, leaving 10 bases unmatched. CDR1 is LNHDA, CDR2 SQIVND, per germline (reference sequence). DNA for the CDR3: TGTGCCAGTAGTCCGGCTAGCGGGGGGGCCGTATATACGCAGTATTTT. It specifies CASSPASGGAVYTQYF.

The chain links TRBV18 to TRBJ2-5; D unresolved. Trimming left V 1 base short and J 4 bases short, with 10 bases between. Germline CDR1 is KGHSH and CDR2 is LQKENI. The CDR3 is 14 residues long. The DNA for the CDR3 is TGTGCCAGCTCACCACAAGAGTTCCGAGAGACCCAGTACTTC. It translates to CASSPQEFRETQYF.

Only one count was recorded for this clone. This chain connects TRBV5-6 to TRBJ2-3; 9 positions match TRBD2. V trimming: 0 bases; J trimming: 4 bases; junction bases outside the gene matches: 9. This CDR3 spans 17 amino acids. Germline-derived CDR1 and CDR2 are SGHDT and YYEEEE. CDR3 bases: TGTGCCAGCAGCTTGGATATGGGCGGGGGGGCTGCAGATACGCAGTATTTT. This translates into CASSLDMGGGAADTQYF.

This rearrangement joins TRBV25-1 to TRBJ1-1, with 7 positions matching TRBD1. Germline V gives CDR1 MGHDK, CDR2 SYGVNS. Trimming took 4 bases from V and 0 from J; bases not matched to a gene: 11. This CDR3 is built from 17 residues. CDR3 nucleotide sequence: TGTGCCAGCAGTGGCGGAGATCCGACAGGGCTGAACACTGAAGCTTTCTTT. It yields the protein CASSGGDPTGLNTEAFF. Based on the CDR3 plus reference TRBV25-1 and TRBJ1-1, the full variable domain is EADIYQTPRYLVIGTGKKITLECSQTMGHDKMYWYQQDPGMELHLIHYSYGVNSTEKGDLSSESTVSRIRTEHFPLTLESARPSHTSQYLCASSGGDPTGLNTEAFFGQGTRLTVV.

V gene TRBV5-6 combines with J gene TRBJ2-7; 8 bases are shared with TRBD1. The germline gives CDR1 SGHDT, CDR2 YYEEEE. After removal of 4 bases from V and 4 bases from J, the junction contained 10 bases not matched to a gene. There are 15 residues in the CDR3. This CDR3 is CASSNGQGLPYEQYF. The CDR3 nucleotides are TGTGCCAGCAGCAACGGACAGGGCTTGCCATACGAGCAGTACTTC.

The chain links TRBV27 to TRBJ2-1; 12 nucleotides align to TRBD2. The V gene end was trimmed by 6 bases and the J gene end by 5 bases; junction bases not matched to a gene: 8. Looked up from germline, CDR1 is MNHEY and CDR2 is SMNVEV (reference sequence). The length of the CDR3 is 16 residues. For the CDR3, the DNA is TGTGCCAGCAGGCCGTTACTAGCGGGGGGCAACAATGAGCAGTTCTTC. Its protein product is CASRPLLAGGNNEQFF.

CDR3 coding DNA: TGTGCCAGTACAGTGGGGGGTGAAAAACTGTTTTTT. Amino acid sequence: CASTVGGEKLFF. The chain is built from TRBV19 and TRBJ1-4; D perhaps matches TRBD1 (5 bases). The germline gives CDR1 LNHDA, CDR2 SQIVND (reference sequence). Trimming left V 7 bases short and J 7 bases short, with 10 bases between. The CDR3 has 12 amino acids.

This clone was observed a single time. The chain uses TRBV11-2 and TRBJ2-3, with D hard to call. Between the trimmed V and J ends, which lost 3 bases and 10 bases, there was a span of 11 bases. CDR1 is SGHAT, CDR2 FQNNGV, per germline. CDR3 length equals 12 residues. The CDR3 loop is CASSFLSHAQYF. The CDR3 coding sequence is TGTGCCAGCAGCTTTCTATCGCATGCGCAGTATTTT.

This chain uses TRBV20-1 with TRBJ1-1, with a weak D call TRBD1 (5 bases). In germline, CDR1 is DFQATT, CDR2 SNEGSKA (reference sequence). The V gene lost 3 bases and the J gene lost 0 bases, with 20 bases spanning the gap. The CDR3 length is 17 residues. The CDR3 coding sequence is TGCAGTGCTAGTAATAGGCAGGGTTGGTATATGAACACTGAAGCTTTCTTT. It codes for CSASNRQGWYMNTEAFF.

This chain joins TRBV7-9 and TRBJ2-5; the match to TRBD1 covers 8 bases. With 1 base clipped from V and 5 bases from J, the junction kept 9 bases outside the gene matches. The CDR3 has 16 residues. Germline V gene sequence: CDR1 SEHNR, CDR2 FQNEAQ (reference sequence). The CDR3 DNA follows: TGTGCCAGCAGCTTAGACGTCGGACAGGGTTTGGAGACCCAGTACTTC. Translated: CASSLDVGQGLETQYF.

This clone was detected only a few times. The chain links TRBV7-8 to TRBJ2-1; TRBD2 agrees at 12 bases. With V trimmed by 4 bases and J by 1 base, 5 bases remained unmatched. CDR3 length: 17 residues. Germline CDR1 and CDR2: SGHVS and FQNEAQ. This CDR3 reads CASSSRGLAGSYNEQFF. Here the CDR3 DNA reads TGTGCCAGCAGCTCCCGAGGACTAGCGGGGTCCTACAATGAGCAGTTCTTC.

The CDR3 DNA sequence: TGCGCCAGCAGCCAAGGACGGGATATCAATGAGCAGTTCTTC. It yields the protein CASSQGRDINEQFF. The rearrangement links TRBV4-3 to TRBJ2-1; a possible D gene is TRBD2 (5 bases). The CDR3 covers 14 residues. Looked up from germline, CDR1 is LGHNA and CDR2 is YSLEER. Trimming left V 1 base short and J 6 bases short, with 10 bases between.

This clone was detected a few times. The CDR3 loop is CASSPTGTRANYGYTF. The CDR3 nucleotides read TGTGCCAGCTCACCTACCGGGACAAGAGCTAACTATGGCTACACCTTC. The rearrangement joins TRBV18 to TRBJ1-2; D is perhaps TRBD1 (6 bases). The CDR3 is made up of 16 amino acids. Germline V gene lookup returns CDR1 KGHSH and CDR2 LQKENI. V dropped 3 bases and J dropped 0 bases, with 14 bases sitting between them.

A single count supports this clone. V usage is TRBV7-8 and J usage is TRBJ2-7; perhaps TRBD2 as D (6 bases). Germline CDR1 and CDR2: SGHVS and FQNEAQ. The CDR3 is made up of 14 amino acids. V lost 5 bases, J lost 4 bases, and 15 bases lay in between. The CDR3 nucleotides read TGTGCCAGCAGCCGTCTCCGGGGGACTTACGAGCAGTACTTC. This codes for CASSRLRGTYEQYF.

This clone has only one observation. The V gene is TRBV3-1 (or the pseudogene TRBV3-2), the J gene TRBJ2-7; perhaps TRBD2 as D (5 bases). The germline V gene has CDR1 LGHDT and CDR2 YNNKEL (reference sequence). The germline V and J ends were trimmed by 3 bases and 2 bases, with 11 bases remaining between them. This CDR3 has 14 amino acids. This CDR3 reads CASSQVDGTYEQYF. CDR3 nucleotides: TGTGCCAGCAGCCAGGTGGACGGGACCTACGAGCAGTACTTC.

The chain is built from TRBV18 and TRBJ1-3, with D possibly TRBD1 on 5 matching bases. Trimming removed 5 bases from V and 2 bases from J, with 13 bases in between. Germline V gene data show CDR1 as KGHSH and CDR2 as LQKENI. This CDR3 comprises 15 residues. In DNA form, the CDR3 reads TGTGCCAGCTCATTCCAGGGAACTACTGGAAACACCATATATTTT. Amino acids: CASSFQGTTGNTIYF.

The genes are TRBV6-2 or TRBV6-3 and TRBJ2-7; 10 bases match TRBD2. CDR1 MNHEY and CDR2 SVGEGT come from the germline V gene. The CDR3 totals 16 residues. V shed 2 bases, J shed 2 bases, and the junction held 6 bases outside the gene matches. CDR3 in DNA: TGTGCCAGCAGTTACCTAAGACTAGCGGGCACCTACGAGCAGTACTTC. It codes for CASSYLRLAGTYEQYF.

The chain carries TRBV27 and TRBJ2-7; perhaps TRBD2 as D (6 bases). In germline, CDR1 is MNHEY, CDR2 SMNVEV (reference sequence). Between the trimmed V and J ends, which lost 6 bases and 7 bases, there was a span of 19 bases. The CDR3 length is 14 residues. CDR3 in amino acids: CASSPPGLPLEQYF. CDR3 nucleotide sequence: TGTGCCAGCAGCCCTCCGGGACTCCCCCTAGAGCAGTACTTC.

This clone was recorded only once. This sequence joins TRBV10-3 and TRBJ2-5; TRBD1 matches 7 bases. Germline CDR1 is ENHRY and CDR2 is SYGVKD. The CDR3 is made up of 17 amino acids. Germline trimming cut 0 bases from V and 5 bases from J; bases unmatched to any gene: 12. CDR3 protein: CAISESTLLGGRETQYF. DNA for the CDR3: TGTGCCATCAGTGAGTCGACTTTGTTAGGGGGCAGGGAGACCCAGTACTTC.

The chain uses TRBV18 and TRBJ2-1; TRBD2 matches at 11 bases. The CDR3 covers 16 residues. The V and J ends lost 5 bases and 8 bases, in that order; junction bases with no gene match: 11. From germline, CDR1 is KGHSH and CDR2 LQKENI. The CDR3 loop reads CASSWSSGGPLDEQFF. In DNA form, the CDR3 reads TGTGCCAGCTCATGGTCTAGCGGGGGGCCCCTAGATGAGCAGTTCTTC.

The rearrangement joins TRBV9 to TRBJ2-5, with D possibly TRBD2 on 7 matching bases. Trimming pared 0 bases from V and 9 bases from J, leaving 24 bases between. This CDR3 comprises 17 residues. The germline gives CDR1 SGDLS, CDR2 YYNGEE. In DNA, the CDR3 is TGTGCCAGCAGCGTAGCGGGGACTACCGAGAGGGGGAAGGCCCAGTACTTC. Residues: CASSVAGTTERGKAQYF.